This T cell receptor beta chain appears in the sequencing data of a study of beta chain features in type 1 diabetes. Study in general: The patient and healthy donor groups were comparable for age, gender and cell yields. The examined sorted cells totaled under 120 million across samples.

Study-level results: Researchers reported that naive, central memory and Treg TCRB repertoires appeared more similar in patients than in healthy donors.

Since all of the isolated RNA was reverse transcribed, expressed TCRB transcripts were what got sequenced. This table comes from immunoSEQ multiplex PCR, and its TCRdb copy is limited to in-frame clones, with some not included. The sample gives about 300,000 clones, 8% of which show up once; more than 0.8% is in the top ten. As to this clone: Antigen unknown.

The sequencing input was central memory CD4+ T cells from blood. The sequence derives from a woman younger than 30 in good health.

CDR3 sequence reads: CASSSVLGPGQGSGELFF. The CDR3 DNA follows: TGTGCCAGCAGCTCCGTCTTGGGTCCGGGACAGGGGTCCGGGGAGCTGTTTTTT. This chain links TRBV5-4 with TRBJ2-2, with 10 bases matching TRBD1. In germline, CDR1 is SGHNT, CDR2 YYREEE (reference sequence). With 3 bases clipped from V and 6 bases from J, the junction kept 14 bases outside the gene matches. The CDR3 runs 18 residues. The whole variable domain, remainder taken from reference TRBV5-4 and TRBJ2-2, is ETGVTQSPTHLIKTRGQQVTLRCSSQSGHNTVSWYQQALGQGPQFIFQYYREEENGRGNFPPRFSGLQFPNYSSELNVNALELDDSALYLCASSSVLGPGQGSGELFFGEGSRLTVL.